A single sample gave rise to the 30 T cell receptor beta chains below, sequenced in a study of T cell clonality in common variable immunodeficiency (dated by TCRdb to the mid-2010s). Library creation used the immunoSEQ multiplex PCR assay. As stored in TCRdb, this immuneACCESS dataset retains in-frame rearrangements with V and J assigned. A fraction of the clones does not appear; measured against another copy, unresolved V genes explain less than half of the discrepancy, and the remainder lacks a known reason. This sample shows some 60,000 clones, and none of them turns up only once. 1.5% to 2% of the sample is held by the ten biggest clonotypes. Sequencing input: peripheral blood mononuclear cells. The receptors here all came from a person aged 18 to 69 in good health.

There are many counts of this clone. Sequencing ends 3 residues short of the CDR3 end; the germline J gene provides the rest. The V and J genes are TRBV6-2 or TRBV6-3 and TRBJ2-3; a possible D gene is TRBD2 (6 bases). Germline V CDR1 and CDR2: MNHEY, SVGEGT. There are 15 residues in the CDR3. Trimming took off 0 bases at V and 8 bases at J, with 15 bases between the two ends. The sequenced CDR3 bases are TGTGCCAGCAGTTACTCGACGGGGCCCGGGGGTACG. It encodes CASSYSTGPGGT. The CDR3, in full, reads CASSYSTGPGGTQYF.

This clone was counted at least ten times. Read coverage stops 3 residues before the CDR3 terminus; the germline J gene supplies the remainder. The gene calls are TRBV20-1 and TRBJ2-5; TRBD1 matches 7 bases. This CDR3 region has 14 residues. The V gene end was trimmed by 6 bases and the J gene end by 5 bases; junction bases not matched to a gene: 12. Germline CDR1 is DFQATT and CDR2 is SNEGSKA (reference sequence). The CDR3 DNA, read in part, is TGCAGTGCCGAGCCCCACAGGGGCGGGGAGACC. Protein product: CSAEPHRGGET. The complete CDR3 protein is CSAEPHRGGETQYF.

This clone was counted at least ten times. The DNA ends 3 residues before the CDR3 does, and the rest of the CDR3 is filled in from the germline J gene. V and J are TRBV6-1 and TRBJ1-2; tentative D call: TRBD1 (5 bases). Germline V lookup: CDR1 MNHNS, CDR2 SASEGT. The CDR3 loop spans 14 amino acids. V gave up 0 bases and J gave up 3 bases, with 8 bases separating them. The DNA read from the CDR3 is TGTGCCAGCAGTGAAGCGGACACCTACTATGGC. It codes for CASSEADTYYG. From start to end, the CDR3 is CASSEADTYYGYTF.

This clone has at least ten counts. Read coverage stops 3 residues before the CDR3 terminus; the germline J gene supplies the remainder. This chain links TRBV18 with TRBJ2-7; TRBD2 might be the D (6 bases). V lost 2 bases to trimming and J lost 4 bases, with 9 bases between them. The germline V gene has CDR1 KGHSH and CDR2 LQKENI. This CDR3 contains 13 residues. The CDR3 region is CASSPGTGYEQYF. CDR3 DNA (partial): TGTGCCAGCTCACCAGGGACTGGGTACGAG.

This clone was counted at least ten times. The DNA ends 3 residues before the CDR3 does, and the rest of the CDR3 is filled in from the germline J gene. The V and J genes are TRBV5-6 and TRBJ2-1; 10 bases align to TRBD1. Germline V gene lookup returns CDR1 SGHDT and CDR2 YYEEEE. CDR3 length: 14 amino acids. J gave up 6 bases and V 4 bases, and 4 bases lay outside the gene matches. The CDR3 region is CASSMGQGPNEQFF. The CDR3 DNA, read in part, is TGTGCCAGCAGCATGGGACAGGGGCCCAATGAG. Looking up the rest from reference TRBV5-6 and TRBJ2-1 gives the full variable domain: DAGVTQSPTHLIKTRGQQVTLRCSPKSGHDTVSWYQQALGQGPQFIFQYYEEEERQRGNFPDRFSGHQFPNYSSELNVNALLLGDSALYLCASSMGQGPNEQFFGPGTRLTVL.

This clone was recorded many times. From the germline J gene comes the end of the CDR3, since the read stops 3 residues before it. The V and J genes are TRBV5-1 and TRBJ2-5, with 12 nucleotides matching TRBD2. The CDR3 is made up of 18 amino acids. Germline V gives CDR1 SGHRS, CDR2 YFSETQ. Unmatched junction bases numbered 13, after V lost 0 bases and J lost 7 bases. Incomplete CDR3 DNA: TGCGCCAGCAGCTTGGGTATGCTAGCGGGAGGGCCTAGGGCGACC. This codes for CASSLGMLAGGPRAT. The whole CDR3 region reads CASSLGMLAGGPRATQYF.

In this sample, this clone turned up many times. The read comes to an end 3 residues before the CDR3 does, leaving the germline J gene to fill in the end. The chain carries TRBV12-3 or TRBV12-4 and TRBJ2-5; D may be TRBD1 (7 bases). The CDR3 covers 16 residues. Trimming shortened V by 3 bases and J by 5 bases, and 19 bases separated the two germline ends. Partial CDR3 DNA: TGTGCCAGCAGTTTCGCGGGACAGCCTTTGGGTGAGACC. It yields the protein CASSFAGQPLGET. The whole CDR3 reads CASSFAGQPLGETQYF.

This clone was counted ten times or more. The read halts 3 residues ahead of the CDR3 end, with the missing end drawn from the germline J gene. The chain links TRBV2 to TRBJ1-2; possibly TRBD1 for D (6 bases). This CDR3 spans 13 amino acids. The ends were cut back, 7 bases at V and 2 bases at J, with 11 bases in the middle. CDR1 and CDR2 (germline): SNHLY, FYNNEI. The part of the CDR3 DNA that was read is TGTGCCAGCATGGGGGGGGCGAACTATGGC. Translated, it gives CASMGGANYG. The whole CDR3 region reads CASMGGANYGYTF.

This clone occurred many times. The read terminates 3 residues before the CDR3 end, so the remaining end is supplied by the germline J gene. The chain combines TRBV10-2 with TRBJ2-2, with D unclear. CDR3 length: 11 residues. With 9 bases removed from V and 8 bases from J, the gap between germline ends came to 10 bases. Germline V gene sequence: CDR1 WSHSY, CDR2 SAAADI. CDR3 sequence reads: CASTSGGELFF. The CDR3 bases that were read are TGCGCCAGTACCTCGGGTGGGGAG.

This clone showed up many times. The read terminates 3 residues ahead of where the CDR3 ends, so the germline J gene completes it. J is TRBJ1-6 and V is TRBV6-1, with 10 bases fitting TRBD1. The CDR3 has 16 residues. Germline V gene lookup returns CDR1 MNHNS and CDR2 SASEGT. V trimming: 4 bases; J trimming: 5 bases; junction bases outside the gene matches: 5. The CDR3 DNA, read in part, is TGTGCCAGCAGTGTGGTAGGACAGGGGGATAATTCACCC. This encodes CASSVVGQGDNSP. The full CDR3 sequence reads CASSVVGQGDNSPLHF.

This clone showed up many times. The read comes to an end 3 residues before the CDR3 does, leaving the germline J gene to fill in the end. V usage is TRBV7-9 and J usage is TRBJ1-2; the D gene is possibly TRBD1 (5 bases). CDR1 is SEHNR and CDR2 is FQNEAQ in the germline V gene (reference sequence). The V end was cut by 3 bases, the J end by 6 bases, with 8 bases between. The CDR3 consists of 12 residues. The CDR3 DNA, read in part, is TGTGCCAGCAGCTTGGGGGGAAATGGC. It codes for CASSLGGNG. The whole CDR3 region reads CASSLGGNGYTF.

At least ten counts were recorded for this clone. The read ends 3 residues shy of where the CDR3 ends; the end is completed using the germline J gene. This chain joins TRBV18 and TRBJ2-7; D is unclear. The germline V and J ends were trimmed by 2 bases and 2 bases, with 7 bases remaining between them. The CDR3 spans 13 residues. In germline, CDR1 is KGHSH, CDR2 LQKENI. CDR3 DNA, as far as it was read: TGTGCCAGCTCACCAGCGGTAACCTACGAG. Encoded protein: CASSPAVTYE. The full-length CDR3 reads as CASSPAVTYEQYF.

This clone was recorded at least ten times. The junction departs from the called germline gene at one end, perhaps through a read error. Read sequence stops 3 residues before the CDR3 end, and the germline J gene provides the missing end. The rearrangement links TRBV4-2 to TRBJ2-7; D not certain. In germline, CDR1 is LGHNA, CDR2 YNFKEQ. The CDR3 sequence is 16 residues long. The DNA read from the CDR3 is TGCGCCAGCAGCCAAGATCTGGGTTGGAGCGCCACCGAG. It yields the protein CASSQDLGWSATE. The entire CDR3 is CASSQDLGWSATEQYF.

This clone was recorded many times. The sequenced CDR3 bases are TGTGCCAGCAGCTTGGTCACAGTCGCCTACGAG. Amino acids: CASSLVTVAYE. The full CDR3 sequence reads CASSLVTVAYEQYF. V usage is TRBV5-6 and J usage is TRBJ2-7; unclear D gene. The CDR3 end falls 3 residues outside the read, so it is completed with the germline J gene. The CDR3 consists of 14 residues. Germline CDR1 and CDR2: SGHDT and YYEEEE. Trimming removed 0 bases from V and 2 bases from J, with 9 bases in between.

This clone was observed at least ten times. Read coverage stops 3 residues before the CDR3 terminus; the germline J gene supplies the remainder. V gene TRBV12-3 or TRBV12-4 combines with J gene TRBJ2-5; D unresolved. V lost 3 bases, J lost 2 bases, and 10 bases lay in between. This CDR3 is 14 amino acids long. The CDR3 loop is CASSLRLRQETQYF. The DNA read from the CDR3 is TGTGCCAGCAGTTTGAGGCTTCGACAAGAGACC.

This clone was seen many times. From the germline J gene comes the end of the CDR3, since the read stops 3 residues before it. The J gene is TRBJ2-1, the V gene TRBV9, with a possible D match to TRBD1 (5 bases). Germline CDR1 is SGDLS and CDR2 is YYNGEE. Between the trimmed V and J ends, which lost 0 bases and 4 bases, there was a span of 11 bases. CDR3 size: 15 residues. Incomplete CDR3 DNA: TGTGCCAGCAGCGTAGAGGGAAAGGGGTACAATGAG. Protein product: CASSVEGKGYNE. The CDR3 reads in full as CASSVEGKGYNEQFF. Full variable domain (missing parts from reference TRBV9 and TRBJ2-1): DSGVTQTPKHLITATGQRVTLRCSPRSGDLSVYWYQQSLDQGLQFLIQYYNGEERAKGNILERFSAQQFPDLHSELNLSSLELGDSALYFCASSVEGKGYNEQFFGPGTRLTVL.

This clone occurred a few times. The read terminates 3 residues ahead of where the CDR3 ends, so the germline J gene completes it. The chain uses TRBV18 and TRBJ2-1; 8 bases are shared with TRBD2. Per germline, CDR1 KGHSH and CDR2 LQKENI. V was pared by 1 base and J by 7 bases, with 3 bases of the junction left unmatched. This CDR3 has 14 amino acids. The CDR3 DNA, read in part, is TGTGCCAGCTCACCACAGCGGGAGATGAATGAG. Protein: CASSPQREMNE. The CDR3 reads in full as CASSPQREMNEQFF.

This clone was observed at least ten times. The read terminates 3 residues before the CDR3 end, so the remaining end is supplied by the germline J gene. This chain uses TRBV6-1 with TRBJ2-1, with D maybe TRBD2 (6 bases). The CDR3 consists of 15 residues. V was shortened by 2 bases and J by 3 bases, with 11 bases between the two germline ends. Germline values: CDR1 MNHNS, CDR2 SASEGT. The CDR3 here is CASSERDSYYNEQFF. The CDR3 bases that were read are TGTGCCAGCAGTGAAAGGGACTCTTACTACAATGAG.

Regarding this clone: Read data end 3 residues before the CDR3 end; the end is taken from the germline J gene. The rearrangement uses TRBV11-1 and TRBJ2-1; 10 bases map to TRBD2. The CDR3 is 14 residues long. The junction had 4 bases not matched to a gene; V was cut back by 6 bases and J by 5 bases. Germline V gene sequence: CDR1 SGHAT, CDR2 FQDESV (reference sequence). The CDR3 here is CASSNLAGDNEQFF. The DNA read from the CDR3 is TGTGCCAGCAGTAACCTAGCGGGGGACAATGAG.

The sample holds many counts of this clone. The read falls 3 residues short of the CDR3 end, and the missing part is taken from the germline J gene. The chain couples TRBV10-3 to TRBJ2-7; D assignment may be TRBD1 or TRBD2 (7 bases each). The CDR3 consists of 16 residues. The germline V gene encodes CDR1 ENHRY and CDR2 SYGVKD. Between the trimmed V and J ends, which lost 0 bases and 4 bases, there was a span of 16 bases. CDR3 protein: CAISESQGRGFYEQYF. CDR3 bases read: TGTGCCATCAGTGAGTCACAGGGGAGGGGGTTTTACGAG.

There are many counts of this clone. The read falls 3 residues short of the CDR3 end, and the missing part is taken from the germline J gene. This chain connects TRBV5-6 to TRBJ2-7, with a weak D call TRBD1 (6 bases). Germline CDR1 and CDR2: SGHDT and YYEEEE. V lost 0 bases, J lost 0 bases, and 10 bases lay in between. The CDR3 runs to 15 residues. CDR3 DNA (partial): TGTGCCAGCAGCTTGGGCGACAGGTCCTCCTACGAG. As protein: CASSLGDRSSYE. The entire CDR3 protein reads CASSLGDRSSYEQYF.

This clone has at least ten counts. The read terminates 3 residues before the CDR3 end, so the remaining end is supplied by the germline J gene. V and J are TRBV20-1 and TRBJ1-3; a weak D match, TRBD1 (6 bases). V was clipped by 0 bases and J by 7 bases, with 16 bases between them. CDR3 length: 15 residues. CDR1 is DFQATT and CDR2 is SNEGSKA in the germline V gene (reference sequence). The covered CDR3 bases are TGCAGTGCTAGAGATCCGAGACAGGCGATCAACACC. Translated: CSARDPRQAINT. The entire CDR3 reads CSARDPRQAINTIYF.

This clone was counted ten times or more. The read finishes 3 residues shy of the CDR3 end, and the germline J gene is used to complete it. V gene TRBV20-1 combines with J gene TRBJ1-6; D gene ambiguous. V was pared by 0 bases and J by 10 bases, with 16 bases between. This CDR3 is 15 amino acids long. Germline V gene sequence: CDR1 DFQATT, CDR2 SNEGSKA (reference sequence). The covered CDR3 bases are TGCAGTGCTAGAGAAGGGCGTCGAGAGAACTCACCC. This encodes CSAREGRRENSP. In full, the CDR3 is CSAREGRRENSPLHF.

This clone was observed at least ten times. The DNA read from the CDR3 is TGTGCCAGCAGCTTAGATGTTAGTTACAATGAG. Translated: CASSLDVSYNE. The complete CDR3 sequence is CASSLDVSYNEQFF. The chain recombines TRBV7-9 with TRBJ2-1, with D uncertain. The CDR3 extends 3 residues past the end of the read, so its final part is completed from the germline J gene. Trimming cost V 1 base and J 4 bases, with 8 bases left between them. Germline V CDR1 and CDR2: SEHNR, FQNEAQ (reference sequence). The CDR3 has 14 residues.

A note on this clone: The read halts 3 residues ahead of the CDR3 end, with the missing end drawn from the germline J gene. This chain joins TRBV11-2 and TRBJ2-5; the D is unclear. Germline V gene lookup returns CDR1 SGHAT and CDR2 FQNNGV. V was pared by 3 bases and J by 3 bases, with 2 bases between. The CDR3 is 11 residues long. CDR3: CASSFEETQYF. Incomplete CDR3 DNA: TGTGCCAGCAGCTTCGAAGAGACC.

Ten or more counts support this clone. Coverage ceases 3 residues before the CDR3 finishes, and the germline J gene fills in the end. This chain joins TRBV20-1 and TRBJ1-6; 12 bases agree with TRBD1. The CDR3 sequence is 13 residues long. The germline gives CDR1 DFQATT, CDR2 SNEGSKA (reference sequence). Trimming took 5 bases from V and 10 from J; bases not matched to a gene: 3. The sequenced part of the CDR3 DNA is TGCAGTGCTGGGGACAGGGGGCAATCACCC. It translates to CSAGDRGQSP. The entire CDR3 sequence reads CSAGDRGQSPLHF.

This clone was detected only a few times. Read coverage stops 3 residues before the CDR3 terminus; the germline J gene supplies the remainder. The chain uses TRBV11-2 and TRBJ2-3, with unresolved D. This CDR3 spans 14 amino acids. Germline V CDR1 and CDR2: SGHAT, FQNNGV. V lost 5 bases and J 2 bases, leaving 11 bases between the germline ends. The CDR3 protein is CASSPGRYTDTQYF. The CDR3 bases that were read are TGTGCCAGCAGCCCTGGGCGTTACACAGATACG.

This clone was detected ten times or more. The read terminates 3 residues ahead of where the CDR3 ends, so the germline J gene completes it. V and J are TRBV11-3 and TRBJ1-2; D gene ambiguous. CDR3 length: 15 amino acids. The V gene's germline CDR1 is SGHNT and CDR2 YENEEA. The CDR3 DNA, read in part, is TGTGCCAGCAGCTTATTACGGCAGTCGTTGGGCGGC. As protein: CASSLLRQSLGG. The full CDR3 is CASSLLRQSLGGYTF.

Of note for this clone: The missing CDR3 end, 3 residues past where the read stops, is filled in from the germline J gene. The genes are TRBV6-2 or TRBV6-3 and TRBJ2-3; 12 positions agree with TRBD2. The CDR3 runs to 16 residues. After removal of 7 bases from V and 3 bases from J, the junction contained 8 bases not matched to a gene. Germline V gene lookup returns CDR1 MNHEY and CDR2 SVGEGT. The CDR3: CASKDDGLAGTDTQYF. CDR3 bases read: TGTGCCAGCAAAGATGACGGACTAGCGGGAACAGATACG.

Many counts were recorded for this clone. The CDR3 end is not reached by the read, which stops 3 residues before it; the germline J gene fills it in. The chain employs TRBV7-3 and TRBJ1-6; maybe TRBD1 (5 bases). The CDR3 is 15 residues long. V was trimmed by 1 base and J by 9 bases, leaving 13 bases between them. The germline gives CDR1 SGHTA, CDR2 FQGTGA. The DNA read from the CDR3 is TGTGCCAGCAGCTTAAGGAGAGGGGTCGGTTCACCC. This translates into CASSLRRGVGSP. Given in full, the CDR3 is CASSLRRGVGSPLHF.